The T cell receptor (beta chain) under discussion was sequenced for a study of human T cells and chemical hapten exposure. Overall study: How much TCR each sample yielded varied, mostly because pooled library volumes differed slightly.

This clonotype was counted at least ten times. From the RACE reads, TCRdb called clonotypes with MiXCR, one entry per CDR3 protein. The sample records approximately 89,000 distinct CDR3 sequences, more than 8.5% being singletons. The CDR3 is made up of 13 amino acids. The germline gives CDR1 SQVTM, CDR2 ANQGSEA. Trimming stripped 5 bases from V and 0 bases from J, with 10 bases between. This sample's time point: patch test 2, 6 weeks after DPC sensitization. Specified treatment: therapeutic diphenylcyclopropenone sensitization with weekly scalp DPC. Alopecia patients deemed DPC-suitable, aged 18 to 70, excluding pregnancy.

The J gene is TRBJ1-1, the V gene TRBV29-1; unclear D gene. This TCR derives from a young woman with alopecia areata. Some clones in this sample may be carry-over from other donors' samples. Sample: whole blood, taken in connection with sensitization to the hapten diphenylcyclopropenone (DPC). CDR3: CSVQRALNTEAFF. The CDR3 region has the DNA TGCAGCGTTCAGAGGGCCCTGAACACTGAAGCTTTCTTT.